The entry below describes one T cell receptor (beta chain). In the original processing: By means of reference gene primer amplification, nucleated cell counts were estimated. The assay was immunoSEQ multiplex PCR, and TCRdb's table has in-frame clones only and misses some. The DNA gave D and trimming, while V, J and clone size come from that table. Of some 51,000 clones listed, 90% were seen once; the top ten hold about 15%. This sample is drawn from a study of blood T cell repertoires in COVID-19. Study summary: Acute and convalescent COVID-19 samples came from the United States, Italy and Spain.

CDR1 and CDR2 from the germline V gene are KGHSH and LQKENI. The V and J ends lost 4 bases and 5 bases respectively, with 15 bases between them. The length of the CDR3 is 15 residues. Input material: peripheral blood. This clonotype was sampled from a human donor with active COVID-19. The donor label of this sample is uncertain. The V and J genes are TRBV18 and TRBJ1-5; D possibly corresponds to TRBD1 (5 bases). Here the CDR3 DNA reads TGTGCCAGCTCACGAAACGTTGGGGCAGATCAGCCCCAGCATTTT. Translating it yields CASSRNVGADQPQHF.